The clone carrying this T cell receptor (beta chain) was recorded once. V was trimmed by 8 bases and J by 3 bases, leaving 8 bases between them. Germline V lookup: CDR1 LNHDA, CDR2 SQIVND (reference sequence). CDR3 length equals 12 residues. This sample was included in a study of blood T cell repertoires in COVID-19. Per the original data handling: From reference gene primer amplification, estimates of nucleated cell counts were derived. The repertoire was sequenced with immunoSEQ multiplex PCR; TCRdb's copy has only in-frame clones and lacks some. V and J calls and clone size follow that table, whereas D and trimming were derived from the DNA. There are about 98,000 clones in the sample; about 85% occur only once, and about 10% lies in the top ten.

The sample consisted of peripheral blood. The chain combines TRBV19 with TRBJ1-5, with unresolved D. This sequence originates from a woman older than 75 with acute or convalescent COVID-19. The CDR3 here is CASGEDNQPQHF. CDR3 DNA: TGTGCCAGTGGGGAGGACAATCAGCCCCAGCATTTT.